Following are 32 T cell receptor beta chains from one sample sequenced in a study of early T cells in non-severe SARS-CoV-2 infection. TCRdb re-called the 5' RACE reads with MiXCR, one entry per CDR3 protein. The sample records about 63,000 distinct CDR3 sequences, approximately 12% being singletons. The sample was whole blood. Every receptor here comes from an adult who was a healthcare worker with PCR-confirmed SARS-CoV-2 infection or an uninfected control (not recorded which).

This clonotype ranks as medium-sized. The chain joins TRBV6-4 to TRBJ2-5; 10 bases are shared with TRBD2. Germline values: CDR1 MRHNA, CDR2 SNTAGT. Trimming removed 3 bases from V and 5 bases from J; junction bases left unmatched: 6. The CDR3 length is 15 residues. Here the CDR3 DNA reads TGTGCCAGCAGTGATGGAGCGGGGGGGCCCGAGACCCAGTACTTC. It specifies CASSDGAGGPETQYF.

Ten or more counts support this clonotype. CDR3 nucleotide sequence: TGTGCCAGCAGCAACCAAGAGACCCAGTACTTC. This translates into CASSNQETQYF. The chain combines TRBV12-3 or TRBV12-4 with TRBJ2-5; D call uncertain. The CDR3 covers 11 residues. Trimming removed 6 bases from V and 0 bases from J, with 2 bases in between.

CDR3 sequence: CSVTSLDEQYF. The DNA for the CDR3 is TGCAGCGTTACCTCTTTAGACGAGCAGTACTTC. The genes are TRBV29-1 and TRBJ2-7, with D unclear. The CDR3 totals 11 residues. Germline V gene data show CDR1 as SQVTM and CDR2 as ANQGSEA. V was shortened by 5 bases and J by 5 bases, with 10 bases between the two germline ends.

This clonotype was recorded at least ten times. The CDR3 spells CASSLLDRNTEAFF. The CDR3 nucleotides are TGTGCCAGCAGTCTCCTAGACAGGAACACTGAAGCTTTCTTT. J is TRBJ1-1 and V is TRBV6-5; maybe TRBD1 (5 bases). V was trimmed by 5 bases and J by 1 base, leaving 11 bases between them. Germline values: CDR1 MNHEY, CDR2 SVGAGI. This CDR3 region has 14 residues.

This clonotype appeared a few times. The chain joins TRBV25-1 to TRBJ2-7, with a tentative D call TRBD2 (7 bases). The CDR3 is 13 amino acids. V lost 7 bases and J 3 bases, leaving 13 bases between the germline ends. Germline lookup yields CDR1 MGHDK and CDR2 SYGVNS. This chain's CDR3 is CASTVGGGYEQYF. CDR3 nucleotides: TGTGCCAGCACCGTAGGGGGGGGCTACGAGCAGTACTTC.

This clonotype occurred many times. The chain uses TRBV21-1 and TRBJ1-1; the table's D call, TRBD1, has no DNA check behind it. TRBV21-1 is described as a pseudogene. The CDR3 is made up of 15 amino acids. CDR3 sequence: CASTTPGGRSTEAFF. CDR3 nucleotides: TGTGCCAGCACCACCCCCGGGGGGCGGAGCACTGAAGCTTTCTTT.

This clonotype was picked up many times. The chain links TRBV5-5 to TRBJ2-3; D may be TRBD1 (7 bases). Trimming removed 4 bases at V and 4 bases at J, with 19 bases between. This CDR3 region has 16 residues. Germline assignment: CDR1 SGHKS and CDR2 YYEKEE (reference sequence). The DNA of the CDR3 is TGTGCCAGCAGCACTGGACAGGCGGGACCGTCAGATACGCAGTATTTT. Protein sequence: CASSTGQAGPSDTQYF. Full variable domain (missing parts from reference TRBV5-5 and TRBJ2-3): DAGVTQSPTHLIKTRGQQVTLRCSPISGHKSVSWYQQVLGQGPQFIFQYYEKEERGRGNFPDRFSARQFPNYSSELNVNALLLGDSALYLCASSTGQAGPSDTQYFGPGTRLTVL.

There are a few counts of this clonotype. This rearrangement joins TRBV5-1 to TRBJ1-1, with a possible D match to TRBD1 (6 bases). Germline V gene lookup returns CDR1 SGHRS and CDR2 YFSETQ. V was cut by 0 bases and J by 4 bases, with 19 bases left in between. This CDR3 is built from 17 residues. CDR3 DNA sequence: TGCGCCAGCAGCTTGGGGCCCCAGGGGTTTCAAGGCACTGAAGCTTTCTTT. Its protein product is CASSLGPQGFQGTEAFF.

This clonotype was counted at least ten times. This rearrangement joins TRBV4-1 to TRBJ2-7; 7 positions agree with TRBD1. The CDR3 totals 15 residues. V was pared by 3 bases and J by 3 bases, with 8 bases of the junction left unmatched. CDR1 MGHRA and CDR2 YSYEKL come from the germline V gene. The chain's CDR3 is CASSQGHGQVYEQYF. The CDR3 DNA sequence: TGCGCCAGCAGCCAGGGACATGGACAGGTCTACGAGCAGTACTTC.

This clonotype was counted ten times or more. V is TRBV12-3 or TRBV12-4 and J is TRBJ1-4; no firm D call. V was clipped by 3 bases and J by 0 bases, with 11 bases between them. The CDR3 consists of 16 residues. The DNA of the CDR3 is TGTGCCAGCAGTTTCCTCTCCAAAGCAACTAATGAAAAACTGTTTTTT. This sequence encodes CASSFLSKATNEKLFF.

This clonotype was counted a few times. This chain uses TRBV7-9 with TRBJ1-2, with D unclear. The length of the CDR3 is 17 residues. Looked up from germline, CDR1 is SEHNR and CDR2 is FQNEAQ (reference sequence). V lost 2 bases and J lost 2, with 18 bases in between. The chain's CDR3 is CASSLPTSGVGNYGYTF. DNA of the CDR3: TGTGCCAGCAGCTTACCCACCTCGGGAGTGGGGAACTATGGCTACACCTTC.

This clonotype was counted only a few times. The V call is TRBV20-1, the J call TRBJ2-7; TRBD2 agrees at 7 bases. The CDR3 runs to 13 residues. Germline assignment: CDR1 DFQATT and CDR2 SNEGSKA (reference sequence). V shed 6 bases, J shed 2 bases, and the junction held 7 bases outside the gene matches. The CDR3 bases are TGCAGTGCCGAGGGAGGGAAAACCTACGAGCAGTACTTC. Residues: CSAEGGKTYEQYF.

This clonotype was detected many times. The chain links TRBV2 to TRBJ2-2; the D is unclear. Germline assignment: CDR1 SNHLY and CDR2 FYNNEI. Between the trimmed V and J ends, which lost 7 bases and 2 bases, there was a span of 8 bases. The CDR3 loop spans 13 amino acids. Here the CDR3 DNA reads TGTGCCAGCAATCGCCGAAACACCGGGGAGCTGTTTTTT. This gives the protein CASNRRNTGELFF.

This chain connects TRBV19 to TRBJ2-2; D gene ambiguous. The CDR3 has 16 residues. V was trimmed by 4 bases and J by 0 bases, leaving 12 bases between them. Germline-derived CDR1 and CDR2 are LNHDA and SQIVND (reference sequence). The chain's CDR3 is CASSTRQYSNTGELFF. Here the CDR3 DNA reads TGTGCCAGTAGTACCAGACAATACTCGAACACCGGGGAGCTGTTTTTT. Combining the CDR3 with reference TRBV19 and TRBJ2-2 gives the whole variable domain DGGITQSPKYLFRKEGQNVTLSCEQNLNHDAMYWYRQDPGQGLRLIYYSQIVNDFQKGDIAEGYSVSREKKESFPLTVTSAQKNPTAFYLCASSTRQYSNTGELFFGEGSRLTVL.

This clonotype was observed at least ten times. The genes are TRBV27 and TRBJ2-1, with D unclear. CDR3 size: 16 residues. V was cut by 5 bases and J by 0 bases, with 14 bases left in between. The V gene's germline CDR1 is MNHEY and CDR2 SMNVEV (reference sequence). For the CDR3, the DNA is TGTGCCAGCAGTACGACGATCAGGAGCTCCTACAATGAGCAGTTCTTC. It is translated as CASSTTIRSSYNEQFF.

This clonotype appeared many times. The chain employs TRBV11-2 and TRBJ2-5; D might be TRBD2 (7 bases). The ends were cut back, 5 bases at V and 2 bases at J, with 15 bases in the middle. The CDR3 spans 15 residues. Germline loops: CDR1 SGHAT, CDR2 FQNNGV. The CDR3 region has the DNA TGTGCCAGCAGCCAAGCGGGACAAAGTCAAGAGACCCAGTACTTC. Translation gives CASSQAGQSQETQYF. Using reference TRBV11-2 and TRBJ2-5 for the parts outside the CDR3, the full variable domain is EAGVAQSPRYKIIEKRQSVAFWCNPISGHATLYWYQQILGQGPKLLIQFQNNGVVDDSQLPKDRFSAERLKGVDSTLKIQPAKLEDSAVYLCASSQAGQSQETQYFGPGTRLLVL.

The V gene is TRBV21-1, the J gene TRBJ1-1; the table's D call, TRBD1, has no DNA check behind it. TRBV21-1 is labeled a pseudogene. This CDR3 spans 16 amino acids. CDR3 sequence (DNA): TGTGCCAGCACGCAGGGGCGACTAGGTATGAACACTGAAGCTTTCTTT. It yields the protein CASTQGRLGMNTEAFF.

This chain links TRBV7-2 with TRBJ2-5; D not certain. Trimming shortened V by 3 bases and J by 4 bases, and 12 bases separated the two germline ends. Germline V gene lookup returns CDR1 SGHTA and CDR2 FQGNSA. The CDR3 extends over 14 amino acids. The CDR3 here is CASSFGREVETQYF. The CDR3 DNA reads TGTGCCAGCAGCTTTGGGCGTGAGGTAGAGACCCAGTACTTC. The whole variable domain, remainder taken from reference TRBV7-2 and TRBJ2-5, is GAGVSQSPSNKVTEKGKDVELRCDPISGHTALYWYRQSLGQGLEFLIYFQGNSAPDKSGLPSDRFSAERTGGSVSTLTIQRTQQEDSAVYLCASSFGREVETQYFGPGTRLLVL.

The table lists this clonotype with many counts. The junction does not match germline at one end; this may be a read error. The CDR3 loop is CASSPGAGVYGYTF. The CDR3, as DNA: TGTGCCAGCAGCCCCGGGGCAGGGGTCTATGGCTACACTTTC. This chain uses TRBV25-1 with TRBJ1-2, with D perhaps matching TRBD1 (6 bases). CDR3 length: 14 amino acids. Germline CDR1 is MGHDK and CDR2 is SYGVNS.

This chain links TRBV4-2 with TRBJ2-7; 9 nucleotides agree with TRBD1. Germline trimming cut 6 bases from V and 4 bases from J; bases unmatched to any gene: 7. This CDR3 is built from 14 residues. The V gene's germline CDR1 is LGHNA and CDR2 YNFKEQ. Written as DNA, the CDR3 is TGTGCCAGCAGACCGGGACAGGGAACTTACGAGCAGTACTTC. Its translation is CASRPGQGTYEQYF.

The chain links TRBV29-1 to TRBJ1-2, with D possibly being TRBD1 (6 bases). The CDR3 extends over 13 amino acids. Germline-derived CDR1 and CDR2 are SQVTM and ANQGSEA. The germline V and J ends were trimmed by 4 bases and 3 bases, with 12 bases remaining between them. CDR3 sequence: CSVGQASYYGYTF. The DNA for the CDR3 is TGCAGCGTTGGACAGGCCTCCTACTATGGCTACACCTTC.

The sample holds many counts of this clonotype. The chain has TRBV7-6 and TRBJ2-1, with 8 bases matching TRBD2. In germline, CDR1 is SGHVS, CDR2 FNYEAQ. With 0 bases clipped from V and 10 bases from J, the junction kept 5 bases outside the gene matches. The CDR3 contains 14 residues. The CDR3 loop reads CASSLAAGAIEQFF. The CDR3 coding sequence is TGTGCCAGCAGCTTAGCAGCGGGGGCGATAGAGCAGTTCTTC.

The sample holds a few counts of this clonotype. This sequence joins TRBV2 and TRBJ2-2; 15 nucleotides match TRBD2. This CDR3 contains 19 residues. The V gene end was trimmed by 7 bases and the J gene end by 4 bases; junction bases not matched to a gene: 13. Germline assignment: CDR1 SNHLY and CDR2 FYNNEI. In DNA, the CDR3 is TGTGCCAGCACCCCCCTCGGACTAGCGGGGGGGCGGGGCACCGGGGAGCTGTTTTTT. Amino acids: CASTPLGLAGGRGTGELFF.

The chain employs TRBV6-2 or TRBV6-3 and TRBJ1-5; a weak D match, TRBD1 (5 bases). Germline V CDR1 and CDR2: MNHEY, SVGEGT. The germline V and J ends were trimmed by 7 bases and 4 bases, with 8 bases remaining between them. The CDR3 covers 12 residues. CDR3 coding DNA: TGTGCCAGCACAACAGGTAATCAGCCCCAGCATTTT. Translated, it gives CASTTGNQPQHF.

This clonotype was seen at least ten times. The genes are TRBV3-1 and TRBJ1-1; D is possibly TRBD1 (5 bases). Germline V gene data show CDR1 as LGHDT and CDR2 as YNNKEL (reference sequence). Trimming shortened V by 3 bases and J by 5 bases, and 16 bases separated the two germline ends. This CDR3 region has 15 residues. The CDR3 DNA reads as TGTGCCAGCAGCCAGGGACCCACGGGCCGGACTGAAGCTTTCTTT. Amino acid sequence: CASSQGPTGRTEAFF.

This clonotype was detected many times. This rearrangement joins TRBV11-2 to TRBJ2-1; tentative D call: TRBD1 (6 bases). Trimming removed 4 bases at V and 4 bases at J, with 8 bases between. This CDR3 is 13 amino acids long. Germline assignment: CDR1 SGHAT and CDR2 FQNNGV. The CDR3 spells CASSSDRYNEQFF. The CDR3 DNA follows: TGTGCCAGCAGCTCGGACAGATACAATGAGCAGTTCTTC.

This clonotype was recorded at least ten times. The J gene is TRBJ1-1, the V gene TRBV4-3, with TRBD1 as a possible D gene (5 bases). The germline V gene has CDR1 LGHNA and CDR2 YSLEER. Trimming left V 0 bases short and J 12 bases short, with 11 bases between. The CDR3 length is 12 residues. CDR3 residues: CASSQDFRVTFF. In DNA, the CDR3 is TGCGCCAGCAGCCAAGATTTCAGGGTTACTTTCTTT.

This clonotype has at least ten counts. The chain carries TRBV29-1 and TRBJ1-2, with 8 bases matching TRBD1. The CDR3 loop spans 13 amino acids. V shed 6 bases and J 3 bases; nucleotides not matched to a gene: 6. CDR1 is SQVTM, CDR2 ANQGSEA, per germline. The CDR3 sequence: CSVAQGQDYGYTF. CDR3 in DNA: TGCAGCGTCGCCCAGGGACAGGACTATGGCTACACCTTC.

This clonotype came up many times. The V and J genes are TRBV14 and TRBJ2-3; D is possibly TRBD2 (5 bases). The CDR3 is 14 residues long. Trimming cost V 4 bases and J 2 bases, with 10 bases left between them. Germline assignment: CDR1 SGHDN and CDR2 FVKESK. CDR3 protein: CASSRLTYTDTQYF. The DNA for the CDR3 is TGTGCCAGCAGCCGACTAACCTACACAGATACGCAGTATTTT. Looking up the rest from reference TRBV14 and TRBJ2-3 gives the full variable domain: EAGVTQFPSHSVIEKGQTVTLRCDPISGHDNLYWYRRVMGKEIKFLLHFVKESKQDESGMPNNRFLAERTGGTYSTLKVQPAELEDSGVYFCASSRLTYTDTQYFGPGTRLTVL.

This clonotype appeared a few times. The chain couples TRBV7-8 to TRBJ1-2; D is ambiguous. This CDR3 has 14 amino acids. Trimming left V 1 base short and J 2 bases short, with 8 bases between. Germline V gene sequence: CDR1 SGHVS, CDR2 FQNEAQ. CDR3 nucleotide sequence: TGTGCCAGCAGCTTAGGAGTACAGAACTATGGCTACACCTTC. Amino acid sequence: CASSLGVQNYGYTF.

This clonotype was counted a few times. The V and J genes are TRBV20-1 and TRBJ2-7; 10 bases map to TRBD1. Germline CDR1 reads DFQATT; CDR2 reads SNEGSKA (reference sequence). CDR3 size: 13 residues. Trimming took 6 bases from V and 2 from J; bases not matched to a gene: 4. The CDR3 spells CSAMGQGTYEQYF. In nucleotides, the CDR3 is TGCAGTGCCATGGGACAGGGGACCTACGAGCAGTACTTC.

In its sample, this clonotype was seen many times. The CDR3 DNA sequence: TGCAGTGCTAGTCGGCCGCCGGACATTCAGTACTTC. This gives the protein CSASRPPDIQYF. V and J are TRBV20-1 and TRBJ2-4; D is unresolved. The V end lost 3 bases, the J end lost 8 bases, and 11 bases lay between the germline ends. The CDR3 has 12 residues. Germline CDR1 DFQATT, CDR2 SNEGSKA (reference sequence).